The 22 T cell receptor beta chains presented below share a single source sample, sequenced in a study of blood T cells in healthy people across ages. Next came a second PCR, run for roughly 6 to 11 cycles, which used a sample-barcoded 5' primer along with a J-beta primer mix. MiXCR was run by TCRdb on the 5' RACE reads, yielding one entry per CDR3 protein. The profile shows about 640,000 distinct CDR3 sequences, roughly 58% of them singletons. The sample comprised blood. These receptors came from a man aged 60 to 69 in good health.

On this clonotype: This may be a read error, as it is one base from a much larger clone. The chain uses TRBV29-1 and TRBJ1-2; D is undetermined. The CDR3 runs to 12 residues. Germline CDR1 SQVTM, CDR2 ANQGSEA. CDR3 sequence reads: CRVVVSNYGYTF. The CDR3 region has the DNA TGCCGCGTCGTAGTCAGTAACTATGGCTACACCTTC.

The chain employs TRBV6-2 or TRBV6-3 and TRBJ2-3; D gene uncertain. V dropped 2 bases and J dropped 0 bases, with 12 bases sitting between them. This CDR3 is 16 amino acids long. The V gene's germline CDR1 is MNHEY and CDR2 SVGEGT. CDR3 coding DNA: TGTGCCAGCAGTTACCGCCCCACTTCGAGCACAGATACGCAGTATTTT. It is translated as CASSYRPTSSTDTQYF.

The chain links TRBV20-1 to TRBJ1-5; 7 bases align to TRBD1. In germline, CDR1 is DFQATT, CDR2 SNEGSKA (reference sequence). V was clipped by 3 bases and J by 4 bases; unmatched bases: 12. The length of the CDR3 is 16 residues. CDR3 in amino acids: CSASPGQLGGNQPQHF. The CDR3 nucleotides are TGCAGTGCTAGCCCGGGACAGCTGGGGGGGAATCAGCCCCAGCATTTT.

V usage is TRBV20-1 and J usage is TRBJ2-5; 15 nucleotides agree with TRBD2. V dropped 3 bases and J dropped 2; count of bases not matched to a gene: 7. CDR3 length: 17 residues. In germline, CDR1 is DFQATT, CDR2 SNEGSKA (reference sequence). Here the CDR3 DNA reads TGCAGTGCTAGCCTGGGGACTAGCGGGGGGCTACAAGAGACCCAGTACTTC. This sequence encodes CSASLGTSGGLQETQYF.

The chain has TRBV5-5 and TRBJ1-4; 9 bases align to TRBD1. The junction had 4 bases not matched to a gene; V was cut back by 4 bases and J by 6 bases. CDR3 length: 14 amino acids. CDR1 is SGHKS and CDR2 is YYEKEE in the germline V gene (reference sequence). The DNA for the CDR3 is TGTGCCAGCAGCGCGGGGGACAGGGATGAAAAACTGTTTTTT. It codes for CASSAGDRDEKLFF.

The chain employs TRBV20-1 and TRBJ2-5, with 9 nucleotides matching TRBD1. This CDR3 region has 13 residues. Trimming at V came to 6 bases and at J to 1 base, leaving 3 bases not matched to a gene. CDR1 and CDR2 from the germline V gene are DFQATT and SNEGSKA (reference sequence). CDR3 nucleotides: TGCAGTGCGGAGGGACAGGGCCAAGAGACCCAGTACTTC. It yields the protein CSAEGQGQETQYF.

This clonotype occurred a few times. The genes are TRBV27 and TRBJ2-7; 7 nucleotides line up with TRBD2. The CDR3 is made up of 14 amino acids. CDR1 and CDR2 (germline): MNHEY, SMNVEV (reference sequence). V dropped 6 bases and J dropped 4; count of bases not matched to a gene: 9. The CDR3 DNA follows: TGTGCCAGCAGGCCTGGACTAGTACGGTACGAGCAGTACTTC. Amino acid sequence: CASRPGLVRYEQYF.

V usage is TRBV28 and J usage is TRBJ1-2, with TRBD1 matching over 8 bases. CDR3 size: 15 residues. J gave up 0 bases and V 5 bases, and 5 bases lay outside the gene matches. Germline V gene lookup returns CDR1 MDHEN and CDR2 SYDVKM. CDR3 sequence reads: CASSTTGGANYGYTF. The DNA for the CDR3 is TGTGCCAGCAGTACAACAGGGGGAGCTAACTATGGCTACACCTTC.

This clonotype has just one count. The chain carries TRBV6-5 and TRBJ1-2, with 7 bases aligning to TRBD1. Germline loops: CDR1 MNHEY, CDR2 SVGAGI. Trimming cost V 6 bases and J 4 bases; bases outside gene matches: 11. CDR3 size: 15 residues. The CDR3: CASSPTSGGGYGYTF. The CDR3, as DNA: TGTGCCAGCAGCCCCACCTCAGGGGGAGGCTATGGCTACACCTTC.

Comments on this clonotype: A junction boundary mismatches the germline segment, possibly from a read error. V is TRBV10-1 and J is TRBJ2-1; the D is unclear. The CDR3 runs 14 residues. Germline lookup yields CDR1 WNHNN and CDR2 SYGVQD (reference sequence). The CDR3 DNA sequence: TGCGCCAGTAGTGAAAAAAGAAGCGACAATGAGCAGTTCTTC. Amino acid sequence: CASSEKRSDNEQFF.

The J gene is TRBJ2-1, the V gene TRBV12-3 or TRBV12-4; TRBD2 is a possible D gene (6 bases). This CDR3 has 13 amino acids. Trimming removed 7 bases at V and 11 bases at J, with 18 bases between. The CDR3 sequence is CASTRTPGVQQFF. For the CDR3, the DNA is TGTGCCAGCACTCGCACCCCGGGGGTCCAGCAGTTCTTC.

This sequence joins TRBV20-1 and TRBJ2-7; D could derive from TRBD1 or TRBD2 (6 bases each). The V and J ends lost 3 bases and 7 bases respectively, with 16 bases between them. Per the germline V gene, CDR1 is DFQATT and CDR2 is SNEGSKA (reference sequence). CDR3 size: 13 residues. The CDR3 DNA is TGCAGTGCTAGGGACCCGGGGGCTGAAGAGCAGTACTTC. Protein: CSARDPGAEEQYF.

This CDR3 is CASSHRTSGLVLDTQYF. The CDR3 DNA follows: TGTGCCAGCAGCCACCGGACTAGCGGGCTCGTACTAGATACGCAGTATTTT. V gene TRBV3-1 combines with J gene TRBJ2-3; 11 positions agree with TRBD2. The CDR3 runs 17 residues. V dropped 3 bases and J dropped 5; count of bases not matched to a gene: 10. Germline V gene sequence: CDR1 LGHDT, CDR2 YNNKEL (reference sequence).

The CDR3 DNA is TGTGCCAGCAAACGGGACATAGATGAAAAACTGTTTTTT. Translated, it gives CASKRDIDEKLFF. V gene TRBV6-5 combines with J gene TRBJ1-4, with a possible D match to TRBD1 (6 bases). CDR1 and CDR2 (germline): MNHEY, SVGAGI. This CDR3 spans 13 amino acids. Between the trimmed V and J ends, which lost 7 bases and 6 bases, there was a span of 12 bases.

This clonotype was detected only once. The CDR3 nucleotides read TGTGCCAGCAGCCCCCGACCCGGACTAGCCGCAGATACGCAGTATTTT. It translates to CASSPRPGLAADTQYF. The chain is built from TRBV11-2 and TRBJ2-3; 8 nucleotides line up with TRBD2. J gave up 4 bases and V 5 bases, and 11 bases lay outside the gene matches. Germline V lookup: CDR1 SGHAT, CDR2 FQNNGV. The CDR3 runs to 16 residues.

This sequence joins TRBV27 and TRBJ2-4, with TRBD2 as a possible D gene (5 bases). With 6 bases removed from V and 5 bases from J, the gap between germline ends came to 14 bases. CDR1 and CDR2 from the germline V gene are MNHEY and SMNVEV (reference sequence). This CDR3 has 14 amino acids. The CDR3 DNA follows: TGTGCCAGCAGACGGAGGCTCGGGGAAAACATTCAGTACTTC. It is translated as CASRRRLGENIQYF.

This clonotype was seen only a few times. The J gene is TRBJ2-7, the V gene TRBV18, with unresolved D. Per germline, CDR1 KGHSH and CDR2 LQKENI. The V end lost 0 bases, the J end lost 2 bases, and 5 bases lay between the germline ends. This CDR3 is built from 13 residues. CDR3 nucleotide sequence: TGTGCCAGCTCACCACCGAACACCTACGAGCAGTACTTC. Amino acids: CASSPPNTYEQYF.

The chain employs TRBV7-9 and TRBJ2-1; 7 nucleotides agree with TRBD1. The CDR3 consists of 13 residues. Trimming cost V 11 bases and J 13 bases; bases outside gene matches: 17. The germline V gene has CDR1 SEHNR and CDR2 FQNEAQ (reference sequence). The CDR3 region is CAGYNDPGQIQFF. The CDR3 nucleotides are TGTGCCGGGTACAACGATCCGGGACAGATACAGTTCTTC.

This chain links TRBV20-1 with TRBJ2-1; TRBD2 agrees at 7 bases. The CDR3 loop spans 14 amino acids. Germline V CDR1 and CDR2: DFQATT, SNEGSKA (reference sequence). V lost 3 bases to trimming and J lost 6 bases; unmatched junction nucleotides: 8. The CDR3 protein is CSASPSGAFNEQFF. The CDR3, as DNA: TGCAGTGCTAGCCCCAGCGGGGCATTCAATGAGCAGTTCTTC.

V usage is TRBV6-5 and J usage is TRBJ2-2, with 7 bases lining up with TRBD1. With V trimmed by 4 bases and J by 0 bases, 2 bases remained unmatched. Germline CDR1 is MNHEY and CDR2 is SVGAGI. This CDR3 spans 15 amino acids. The CDR3 region is CASSSGQTNTGELFF. The CDR3 DNA reads TGTGCCAGCAGTTCGGGACAGACGAACACCGGGGAGCTGTTTTTT.

This clonotype occurred a few times. V is TRBV7-2 and J is TRBJ2-1; 8 bases line up with TRBD1. The CDR3 totals 14 residues. V was pared by 0 bases and J by 9 bases, with 4 bases of the junction left unmatched. Germline CDR1 reads SGHTA; CDR2 reads FQGNSA. The CDR3 region is CASSLAQGALEQFF. DNA of the CDR3: TGTGCCAGCAGCTTAGCCCAGGGGGCTCTTGAGCAGTTCTTC.

The rearrangement links TRBV20-1 to TRBJ1-2; 8 nucleotides agree with TRBD1. In germline, CDR1 is DFQATT, CDR2 SNEGSKA (reference sequence). Unmatched junction bases numbered 18, after V lost 6 bases and J lost 6 bases. This CDR3 has 16 residues. CDR3 nucleotide sequence: TGCAGTGCCTACAGTACTAGGGCCAGGGGGCGGGATGGCTACACCTTC. As protein: CSAYSTRARGRDGYTF.